This T cell receptor beta chain appears in the sequencing data of a study of blood T cell repertoires in COVID-19. Overall study: Sites across the United States, Italy and Spain contributed samples from acute and convalescent COVID-19. Sources were T cells, B-cell-depleted T cells, or PBMCs; the material itself was cDNA or gDNA.

This CDR3 has 13 amino acids. The V and J ends lost 4 bases and 4 bases respectively, with 11 bases between them. Germline V CDR1 and CDR2: SGHRS, YFSETQ. In the source study's methods: Amplified reference gene primers provided the basis for estimating nucleated cell counts. Here immunoSEQ multiplex PCR was the method, and the copy in TCRdb shows in-frame clones only, minus some. V and J calls and clone size are those listed in that table; D and trimming were worked out from the DNA. This sample has a few hundred thousand clones; 85% occur once, and the top ten carry roughly 3.9%. V gene TRBV5-1 combines with J gene TRBJ1-1; the D is unclear. Material for sequencing was peripheral blood. The sequence was obtained from a woman between 18 and 29 years old with acute or convalescent COVID-19. CDR3: CASSATSSTEAFF. The CDR3 bases are TGCGCCAGCAGCGCGACTTCGTCCACTGAAGCTTTCTTT.